The next 17 T cell receptor beta chains were all read from a single sample in a study of blood T cell repertoires in COVID-19. Method: immunoSEQ multiplex PCR; TCRdb's copy keeps in-frame clones and lacks some. This table holds about 140,000 clones, 88% found once. Sequencing was performed on peripheral blood. Receptors were obtained from a man in his sixties or seventies with acute or convalescent COVID-19.

This clone was seen a single time. The gene calls are TRBV5-1 and TRBJ2-7, with 7 bases aligning to TRBD1. The CDR3 covers 14 residues. Per germline, CDR1 SGHRS and CDR2 YFSETQ. V shed 4 bases, J shed 5 bases, and the junction held 9 bases outside the gene matches. As DNA, the CDR3 is TGCGCCAGCAGCCTACGGGACAGTGGAGACGAGCAGTACTTC. Translating gives CASSLRDSGDEQYF.

The V and J genes are TRBV10-1 and TRBJ2-7, with D possibly TRBD1 on 5 matching bases. This CDR3 region has 13 residues. The V end was cut by 4 bases, the J end by 4 bases, with 11 bases between. Per germline, CDR1 WNHNN and CDR2 SYGVQD (reference sequence). CDR3 loop: CASSVTAGYEQYF. The CDR3, as DNA: TGCGCCAGCAGTGTGACGGCAGGGTACGAGCAGTACTTC.

The chain recombines TRBV5-1 with TRBJ1-2; 9 bases agree with TRBD1. Germline V CDR1 and CDR2: SGHRS, YFSETQ. The CDR3 has 13 residues. Trimming at V came to 5 bases and at J to 6 bases, leaving 5 bases not matched to a gene. CDR3: CASSSGQGNGYTF. In DNA form, the CDR3 reads TGCGCCAGCAGTTCGGGACAGGGTAATGGCTACACCTTC.

This clone was detected only a few times. The chain uses TRBV11-2 and TRBJ1-1; 9 positions match TRBD1. The CDR3 has 19 amino acids. V lost 3 bases, J lost 0 bases, and 14 bases stayed unmatched. CDR1 is SGHAT, CDR2 FQNNGV, per germline. CDR3 sequence reads: CASSFRPRDRASMNTEAFF. The CDR3, as DNA: TGTGCCAGCAGCTTCCGCCCCCGGGACAGGGCCTCTATGAACACTGAAGCTTTCTTT.

This chain uses TRBV6-5 with TRBJ2-1; 8 bases map to TRBD1. Germline V gene lookup returns CDR1 MNHEY and CDR2 SVGAGI. This CDR3 region has 15 residues. The V gene end was trimmed by 5 bases and the J gene end by 1 base; junction bases not matched to a gene: 4. The CDR3, as DNA: TGTGCCAGCAGTCCTCGACAGGGGTCCTACAATGAGCAGTTCTTC. This encodes CASSPRQGSYNEQFF.

The CDR3, as DNA: TGTGCCAGCAGTGAGCTACAGGCCCTTAGTGAAAAACTGTTTTTT. Its translation: CASSELQALSEKLFF. This chain uses TRBV27 with TRBJ1-4; a possible D gene is TRBD1 (5 bases). The germline gives CDR1 MNHEY, CDR2 SMNVEV (reference sequence). This CDR3 is 15 amino acids long. Trimming removed 5 bases from V and 7 bases from J, with 17 bases in between.

The rearrangement uses TRBV5-4 and TRBJ2-2; tentatively, D is TRBD2 (5 bases). Trimming left V 4 bases short and J 9 bases short, with 22 bases between. The CDR3 runs 16 residues. The germline CDR1 and CDR2 sequences are SGHNT and YYREEE (reference sequence). The CDR3 DNA follows: TGTGCCAGCAGCCGAAATTCCCTCTCTAGCCCCTGGGAGCTGTTTTTT. It translates to CASSRNSLSSPWELFF.

V usage is TRBV19 and J usage is TRBJ1-3; D gene unclear. Per the germline V gene, CDR1 is LNHDA and CDR2 is SQIVND (reference sequence). Trimming stripped 3 bases from V and 1 base from J, with 7 bases between. This CDR3 comprises 14 residues. The CDR3 coding sequence is TGTGCCAGTAGTATCCCCGGGTCTGGAAACACCATATATTTT. This translates into CASSIPGSGNTIYF. The variable domain in full, completed from reference TRBV19 and TRBJ1-3, reads DGGITQSPKYLFRKEGQNVTLSCEQNLNHDAMYWYRQDPGQGLRLIYYSQIVNDFQKGDIAEGYSVSREKKESFPLTVTSAQKNPTAFYLCASSIPGSGNTIYFGEGSWLTVV.

The chain recombines TRBV5-4 with TRBJ2-7; possibly TRBD1 for D (6 bases). V was pared by 5 bases and J by 5 bases, with 14 bases between. CDR1 and CDR2 from the germline V gene are SGHNT and YYREEE (reference sequence). This CDR3 is 13 amino acids long. The CDR3 nucleotides are TGTGCCAGCAGTTTTCAGGGGCGGCACGAGCAGTACTTC. This translates into CASSFQGRHEQYF.

CDR3 bases: TGCGCCAGCAGCCCGACGGGACAGTGGGTGGATACGCAGTATTTT. Encoded protein: CASSPTGQWVDTQYF. This chain uses TRBV5-1 with TRBJ2-3; TRBD1 matches 7 bases. The CDR3 length is 15 residues. The germline V gene has CDR1 SGHRS and CDR2 YFSETQ. Germline trimming cut 4 bases from V and 6 bases from J; bases unmatched to any gene: 11.

This chain links TRBV7-9 with TRBJ1-2; D gene unclear. From germline, CDR1 is SEHNR and CDR2 FQNEAQ (reference sequence). The CDR3 is made up of 14 amino acids. The germline V and J ends were trimmed by 5 bases and 4 bases, with 14 bases remaining between them. DNA of the CDR3: TGTGCCAGCAGCGTTTTACGGAGTTCCTATGGCTACACCTTC. This encodes CASSVLRSSYGYTF.

The rearrangement joins TRBV24-1 to TRBJ2-3; 9 bases agree with TRBD2. V dropped 4 bases and J dropped 0; count of bases not matched to a gene: 19. The CDR3 runs to 21 residues. Germline loops: CDR1 KGHDR, CDR2 SFDVKD. The CDR3 DNA sequence: TGTGCCACCAGTGACTCCGTAAAGTATAAGGAGCGGGAGGATAGCACAGATACGCAGTATTTT. The encoded protein is CATSDSVKYKEREDSTDTQYF.

This clone was detected only once. V gene TRBV7-2 combines with J gene TRBJ1-2; TRBD1 aligns across 7 bases. The CDR3 sequence is 17 residues long. Looked up from germline, CDR1 is SGHTA and CDR2 is FQGNSA. The J segment lost 6 bases and the V segment lost 0 bases, leaving 13 bases of the junction unmatched. The CDR3 region has the DNA TGTGCCAGCAGCTTAGCGTTTGGGGGACAGCGTGTCGATGGCTACACCTTC. Its translation is CASSLAFGGQRVDGYTF.

This clone was counted once. The chain couples TRBV7-9 to TRBJ1-2, with a weak D call TRBD1 (5 bases). Trimming took 5 bases from V and 8 from J, leaving 18 bases between them. The germline V gene encodes CDR1 SEHNR and CDR2 FQNEAQ (reference sequence). This CDR3 has 14 amino acids. This CDR3 is CASSPGAGEQGYTF. For the CDR3, the DNA is TGTGCCAGCAGCCCCGGGGCGGGGGAGCAAGGCTACACCTTC.

The rearrangement links TRBV6-6 to TRBJ2-7, with D possibly being TRBD1 (6 bases). V lost 6 bases and J 3 bases, leaving 15 bases between the germline ends. CDR1 and CDR2 (germline): MNHNY, SVGAGI (reference sequence). The CDR3 runs to 14 residues. For the CDR3, the DNA is TGTGCCAGCAGCGGCGGACAGAATAGCTACGAGCAGTACTTC. Its translation: CASSGGQNSYEQYF.

This CDR3 is CASKLTGGDYGYTF. DNA for the CDR3: TGTGCCAGCAAGTTGACAGGGGGTGACTATGGCTACACCTTC. The rearrangement links TRBV4-2 to TRBJ1-2, with 9 positions matching TRBD1. This CDR3 comprises 14 residues. Germline V gene lookup returns CDR1 LGHNA and CDR2 YNFKEQ. Trimming took 7 bases from V and 3 from J; bases not matched to a gene: 6.

The chain couples TRBV28 to TRBJ1-4; 9 bases are shared with TRBD1. The CDR3 sequence is 16 residues long. The germline V gene has CDR1 MDHEN and CDR2 SYDVKM. The ends lost 4 bases at V and 5 bases at J; junction bases unmatched: 8. The CDR3 is CASSSHTGGRNEKLFF. The CDR3 DNA reads as TGTGCCAGCAGTTCTCATACAGGGGGCCGCAATGAAAAACTGTTTTTT.